These 29 T cell receptor beta chains share one sample of origin, sequenced in a study of identical twins. TCRdb re-called the 5' RACE reads with MiXCR, one entry per CDR3 protein. The repertoire holds 450,000 or so distinct CDR3 sequences, with 13% to 15% as singletons. This sample was also put to use in a study of yellow fever vaccine responses in identical twins.

Specimen: CD4+ T cells sorted from blood. These receptors originate from a woman aged 18-35 years in good health.

This clonotype was counted a few times. The V gene is TRBV11-2, the J gene TRBJ2-1; no clear D. The germline V gene encodes CDR1 SGHAT and CDR2 FQNNGV. With 1 base removed from V and 8 bases from J, the gap between germline ends came to 9 bases. The CDR3 covers 13 residues. The CDR3 loop is CASSLVPAYEQFF. The CDR3 DNA reads as TGTGCCAGCAGCTTAGTTCCCGCATATGAGCAGTTCTTC.

This clonotype showed up many times. V gene TRBV7-9 combines with J gene TRBJ2-5, with 7 bases aligning to TRBD1. CDR3 length equals 13 residues. Unmatched junction bases numbered 2, after V lost 2 bases and J lost 5 bases. Germline CDR1 reads SEHNR; CDR2 reads FQNEAQ (reference sequence). CDR3 coding DNA: TGTGCCAGCAGCTTAAACAGGGGTGAGACCCAGTACTTC. Protein: CASSLNRGETQYF. Using reference TRBV7-9 and TRBJ2-5 for the parts outside the CDR3, the full variable domain is DTGVSQNPRHKITKRGQNVTFRCDPISEHNRLYWYRQTLGQGPEFLTYFQNEAQLEKSRLLSDRFSAERPKGSFSTLEIQRTEQGDSAMYLCASSLNRGETQYFGPGTRLLVL.

This clonotype was counted between two and nine times. V is TRBV20-1 and J is TRBJ2-7, with 7 bases fitting TRBD1. There are 13 residues in the CDR3. Germline loops: CDR1 DFQATT, CDR2 SNEGSKA (reference sequence). J was trimmed by 4 bases and V by 6 bases; bases with no gene match: 9. The chain's CDR3 is CSAPEGGGYEQYF. In DNA form, the CDR3 reads TGCAGTGCCCCGGAAGGGGGCGGTTACGAGCAGTACTTC.

The CDR3 sequence is CASSGSSGTPGGDEQFF. The CDR3 nucleotides read TGCGCCAGCAGTGGATCCTCCGGGACTCCCGGGGGCGATGAGCAGTTCTTC. This rearrangement joins TRBV10-1 to TRBJ2-1; D tentatively reads TRBD1 or TRBD2 (6 bases each). This CDR3 comprises 17 residues. The V end lost 4 bases, the J end lost 8 bases, and 24 bases lay between the germline ends. Germline loops: CDR1 WNHNN, CDR2 SYGVQD (reference sequence).

This chain links TRBV14 with TRBJ1-1; 8 bases match TRBD1. Germline CDR1 reads SGHDN; CDR2 reads FVKESK. Germline trimming cut 5 bases from V and 0 bases from J; bases unmatched to any gene: 5. This CDR3 has 15 residues. CDR3 residues: CASSKRTGLNTEAFF. CDR3 bases: TGTGCCAGCAGCAAGAGGACAGGGCTGAACACTGAAGCTTTCTTT.

This clonotype was counted between two and nine times. The V call is TRBV2, the J call TRBJ2-5, with D unresolved. Germline V gene lookup returns CDR1 SNHLY and CDR2 FYNNEI. Trimming shortened V by 6 bases and J by 4 bases, and 6 bases separated the two germline ends. The CDR3 consists of 11 residues. The CDR3 sequence: CASRIIETQYF. For the CDR3, the DNA is TGTGCCAGCAGAATTATAGAGACCCAGTACTTC.

The chain uses TRBV11-2 and TRBJ2-7; 10 nucleotides match TRBD1. The V gene end was trimmed by 3 bases and the J gene end by 4 bases; junction bases not matched to a gene: 9. The CDR3 loop spans 16 amino acids. Looked up from germline, CDR1 is SGHAT and CDR2 is FQNNGV. The CDR3 DNA reads TGTGCCAGCAGCTTTTTCCCGGGGACAGGGGTGTACGAGCAGTACTTC. This gives the protein CASSFFPGTGVYEQYF.

The chain employs TRBV7-3 and TRBJ1-2, with TRBD1 matching over 9 bases. V gave up 1 base and J gave up 6 bases; unmatched junction bases: 15. Looked up from germline, CDR1 is SGHTA and CDR2 is FQGTGA. The CDR3 covers 18 residues. The CDR3 region is CASSLNARMMDRGNGYTF. For the CDR3, the DNA is TGTGCCAGCAGCTTAAACGCGCGGATGATGGACAGGGGAAATGGCTACACCTTC.

This clonotype was recorded a few times. This sequence joins TRBV19 and TRBJ2-5; TRBD1 or TRBD2 may be the D gene (5 bases each). The CDR3 runs to 13 residues. V was trimmed by 5 bases and J by 7 bases, leaving 14 bases between them. Germline V gene lookup returns CDR1 LNHDA and CDR2 SQIVND (reference sequence). CDR3 in DNA: TGTGCCAGTAGTCCAGGGACCCGAGGGACCCAGTACTTC. Translating it yields CASSPGTRGTQYF. Using reference TRBV19 and TRBJ2-5 for the parts outside the CDR3, the full variable domain is DGGITQSPKYLFRKEGQNVTLSCEQNLNHDAMYWYRQDPGQGLRLIYYSQIVNDFQKGDIAEGYSVSREKKESFPLTVTSAQKNPTAFYLCASSPGTRGTQYFGPGTRLLVL.

This chain joins TRBV29-1 and TRBJ2-3; D gene uncertain. V was clipped by 6 bases and J by 6 bases, with 13 bases between them. Germline-derived CDR1 and CDR2 are SQVTM and ANQGSEA. The CDR3 contains 12 residues. Here the CDR3 DNA reads TGCAGCGTCAGAGGCCCTTCCGATACGCAGTATTTT. This gives the protein CSVRGPSDTQYF.

The sample holds a few counts of this clonotype. V usage is TRBV10-3 and J usage is TRBJ2-3, with 7 nucleotides matching TRBD1. CDR1 is ENHRY, CDR2 SYGVKD, per germline. The CDR3 runs to 14 residues. V lost 3 bases and J lost 4; bases outside the gene matches: 4. Here the CDR3 reads CAISERTGSDTQYF. CDR3 in DNA: TGTGCCATCAGTGAACGGACAGGATCAGATACGCAGTATTTT.

This clonotype has only a few counts. The chain combines TRBV2 with TRBJ1-4, with TRBD1 matching 7 bases. The CDR3 has 14 amino acids. Germline values: CDR1 SNHLY, CDR2 FYNNEI. The V gene end was trimmed by 5 bases and the J gene end by 8 bases; junction bases not matched to a gene: 8. The CDR3: CASSTDRVREKLFF. As DNA, the CDR3 is TGTGCCAGCAGTACCGACAGGGTGCGGGAAAAACTGTTTTTT.

This clonotype came up many times. This chain joins TRBV5-1 and TRBJ2-3, with TRBD1 matching over 10 bases. This CDR3 contains 15 residues. The germline V gene encodes CDR1 SGHRS and CDR2 YFSETQ. Germline trimming cut 4 bases from V and 5 bases from J; bases unmatched to any gene: 7. CDR3 amino acids: CASSPFGTGVDTQYF. CDR3 DNA: TGCGCCAGCAGCCCTTTCGGGACAGGGGTAGATACGCAGTATTTT.

This clonotype was seen many times. The chain recombines TRBV7-2 with TRBJ2-3, with D tentatively TRBD2 (5 bases). Germline V CDR1 and CDR2: SGHTA, FQGNSA. V was shortened by 5 bases and J by 5 bases, with 17 bases between the two germline ends. CDR3 length: 15 amino acids. The CDR3 region is CASSLRGASGDTQYF. Here the CDR3 DNA reads TGTGCCAGCAGCCTACGGGGTGCTTCGGGAGATACGCAGTATTTT.

In its sample, this clonotype was seen a few times. The rearrangement uses TRBV28 and TRBJ1-1; D possibly corresponds to TRBD1 (6 bases). The CDR3 is made up of 13 amino acids. Germline CDR1 is MDHEN and CDR2 is SYDVKM. Deletions cut 8 bases from V and 1 base from J, with 11 bases between. The CDR3 nucleotides read TGTGCCAGCGGCTACAGGGCGAACACTGAAGCTTTCTTT. Translation gives CASGYRANTEAFF. Full variable domain (outside the CDR3, taken from reference TRBV28 and TRBJ1-1): DVKVTQSSRYLVKRTGEKVFLECVQDMDHENMFWYRQDPGLGLRLIYFSYDVKMKEKGDIPEGYSVSREKKERFSLILESASTNQTSMYLCASGYRANTEAFFGQGTRLTVV.

The chain couples TRBV2 to TRBJ2-5; D is unclear. The CDR3 length is 15 residues. Germline CDR1 SNHLY, CDR2 FYNNEI. Trimming took 4 bases from V and 1 from J, leaving 13 bases between them. This chain's CDR3 is CASSAFLAIQETQYF. The DNA for the CDR3 is TGTGCCAGCAGTGCATTTCTCGCGATCCAAGAGACCCAGTACTTC.

This clonotype was seen a handful of times. J is TRBJ2-2 and V is TRBV19; TRBD2 agrees at 7 bases. V lost 1 base, J lost 5 bases, and 4 bases stayed unmatched. Germline CDR1 reads LNHDA; CDR2 reads SQIVND (reference sequence). The CDR3 contains 15 residues. DNA of the CDR3: TGTGCCAGTAGTATAGGTCTAGCGGTTACCGGGGAGCTGTTTTTT. This encodes CASSIGLAVTGELFF.

A remark on this clonotype: A read error is possible here, since a much larger clone lies one base away. The J gene is TRBJ2-7, the V gene TRBV6-5; 7 bases match TRBD1. The CDR3 totals 12 residues. V was pared by 6 bases and J by 5 bases, with 4 bases of the junction left unmatched. CDR1 and CDR2 (germline): MNHEY, SVGAGI. DNA for the CDR3: TGTGCCAGCAGCCAGACAGGGAACGAGCAGTACTTC. Its translation: CASSQTGNEQYF.

CDR3 region: CASERGDANEQFF. CDR3 sequence (DNA): TGCGCCAGCGAGCGGGGGGACGCCAATGAGCAGTTCTTC. The J gene is TRBJ2-1, the V gene TRBV5-1; 9 nucleotides line up with TRBD2. V lost 7 bases, J lost 6 bases, and 5 bases stayed unmatched. This CDR3 comprises 13 residues. Germline loops: CDR1 SGHRS, CDR2 YFSETQ.

This clonotype was seen a handful of times. The rearrangement joins TRBV29-1 to TRBJ2-6, with D perhaps matching TRBD2 (5 bases). CDR3 size: 14 residues. Per the germline V gene, CDR1 is SQVTM and CDR2 is ANQGSEA. V was clipped by 1 base and J by 4 bases, with 8 bases between them. The CDR3 sequence is CSVEGGRGANVLTF. For the CDR3, the DNA is TGCAGCGTTGAAGGTGGGAGAGGGGCCAACGTCCTGACTTTC.

The genes are TRBV3-1 and TRBJ2-1; 8 bases are a match to TRBD2. The CDR3 has 14 residues. With V trimmed by 2 bases and J by 10 bases, 7 bases remained unmatched. Germline loops: CDR1 LGHDT, CDR2 YNNKEL (reference sequence). CDR3 protein: CASSQSAGGREQFF. CDR3 nucleotides: TGTGCCAGCAGCCAAAGCGCGGGAGGAAGGGAGCAGTTCTTC.

This clonotype has just a few counts. The chain employs TRBV6-2 or TRBV6-3 and TRBJ2-3, with D uncertain. Looked up from germline, CDR1 is MNHEY and CDR2 is SVGEGT. Trimming cost V 6 bases and J 5 bases, with 9 bases left between them. The CDR3 extends over 12 amino acids. Here the CDR3 DNA reads TGTGCCAGCAGCTCCCGAATAGATACGCAGTATTTT. This sequence encodes CASSSRIDTQYF.

The table lists this clonotype with many counts. The V and J genes are TRBV28 and TRBJ2-7; 9 positions match TRBD1. This CDR3 has 15 amino acids. Germline V gene data show CDR1 as MDHEN and CDR2 as SYDVKM. Trimming cost V 6 bases and J 0 bases; bases outside gene matches: 6. The DNA for the CDR3 is TGTGCCAGCAGCCTCCGGGACAGGGTCTCCTACGAGCAGTACTTC. Translated, it gives CASSLRDRVSYEQYF. Full variable domain (outside the CDR3, taken from reference TRBV28 and TRBJ2-7): DVKVTQSSRYLVKRTGEKVFLECVQDMDHENMFWYRQDPGLGLRLIYFSYDVKMKEKGDIPEGYSVSREKKERFSLILESASTNQTSMYLCASSLRDRVSYEQYFGPGTRLTVT.

This clonotype was seen a handful of times. J is TRBJ2-5 and V is TRBV9; 10 bases are shared with TRBD1. The CDR3 extends over 14 amino acids. The ends lost 2 bases at V and 5 bases at J; junction bases unmatched: 3. Germline values: CDR1 SGDLS, CDR2 YYNGEE. The CDR3, as DNA: TGTGCCAGCAGCGTTTCGACAGGGGGCGAGACCCAGTACTTC. Residues: CASSVSTGGETQYF. Variable domain in full (rest from reference TRBV9 and TRBJ2-5): DSGVTQTPKHLITATGQRVTLRCSPRSGDLSVYWYQQSLDQGLQFLIQYYNGEERAKGNILERFSAQQFPDLHSELNLSSLELGDSALYFCASSVSTGGETQYFGPGTRLLVL.

This clonotype turned up a few times. The gene calls are TRBV14 and TRBJ2-7; the D gene is possibly TRBD2 (6 bases). Germline values: CDR1 SGHDN, CDR2 FVKESK. V shed 0 bases and J shed 4 bases, with 13 bases lying between them. The CDR3 totals 15 residues. The CDR3 region has the DNA TGTGCCAGCAGCCAAGACGCGACCGGGGGTTACGAGCAGTACTTC. Encoded protein: CASSQDATGGYEQYF. Filled out from reference TRBV14 and TRBJ2-7, the complete variable domain reads EAGVTQFPSHSVIEKGQTVTLRCDPISGHDNLYWYRRVMGKEIKFLLHFVKESKQDESGMPNNRFLAERTGGTYSTLKVQPAELEDSGVYFCASSQDATGGYEQYFGPGTRLTVT.

The chain carries TRBV3-1 and TRBJ1-1; weak D call: TRBD1 (6 bases). Germline CDR1 is LGHDT and CDR2 is YNNKEL (reference sequence). V shed 1 base and J shed 2 bases, with 11 bases lying between them. There are 15 residues in the CDR3. The CDR3 reads CASSQAGGGNTEAFF. DNA of the CDR3: TGTGCCAGCAGCCAAGCGGGGGGGGGCAACACTGAAGCTTTCTTT.

This clonotype was recorded at least ten times. This rearrangement joins TRBV7-2 to TRBJ2-3; D remains unclear. The CDR3 runs to 11 residues. V shed 8 bases and J shed 4 bases, with 7 bases lying between them. Germline V CDR1 and CDR2: SGHTA, FQGNSA. The CDR3 sequence: CASGSADTQYF. The CDR3 DNA is TGTGCCAGCGGGTCGGCAGATACGCAGTATTTT.

The CDR3 spells CASTFGDRGNQPQHF. For the CDR3, the DNA is TGTGCCAGCACCTTCGGGGACAGAGGCAATCAGCCCCAGCATTTT. This chain links TRBV7-2 with TRBJ1-5, with 7 nucleotides matching TRBD1. CDR1 is SGHTA and CDR2 is FQGNSA in the germline V gene. CDR3 size: 15 residues. J gave up 2 bases and V 7 bases, and 8 bases lay outside the gene matches. The full variable domain, completed using reference TRBV7-2 and TRBJ1-5, is GAGVSQSPSNKVTEKGKDVELRCDPISGHTALYWYRQSLGQGLEFLIYFQGNSAPDKSGLPSDRFSAERTGGSVSTLTIQRTQQEDSAVYLCASTFGDRGNQPQHFGDGTRLSIL.

This clonotype showed up just a few times. The chain joins TRBV6-2 or TRBV6-3 to TRBJ2-2, with D maybe TRBD2 (5 bases). Trimming took 3 bases from V and 5 from J, leaving 13 bases between them. Germline CDR1 reads MNHEY; CDR2 reads SVGEGT. The CDR3 runs to 15 residues. The CDR3 is CASSYLGSLTGELFF. CDR3 coding DNA: TGTGCCAGCAGTTATCTGGGGAGTCTTACCGGGGAGCTGTTTTTT.